Listed below are T cell receptor beta chains from one sample, sequenced in a study of blood T cell repertoires in COVID-19. Sequenced by immunoSEQ multiplex PCR; TCRdb stores in-frame clones only, minus some. Of roughly 97,000 clones detected, over 75% appear once; the ten largest clones hold nearly 20%. Specimen: peripheral blood. These receptors came from a human donor in a cohort sampled during active COVID-19. The CDR3 runs from the conserved cysteine through the conserved F or W. D genes are given only for firm matches. Rows give clone size only sometimes, using once, few, many, or a class for an expanded clone.

d_call,clone_size,j_call,v_call,cdr3_aa,cdr3_nt
TRBD2,-,TRBJ2-7,TRBV11-2,CASRELAGGYEQYF,TGTGCCAGCAGGGAACTAGCGGGAGGATACGAGCAGTACTTC
-,-,TRBJ2-5,TRBV21-1,CASRRRATDRETQYF,TGTGCCAGCAGAAGAAGGGCGACAGATCGAGAGACCCAGTACTTC
TRBD1,-,TRBJ2-3,TRBV2,CASSGGQGIDTQYF,TGTGCCAGCAGTGGCGGACAGGGGATAGATACGCAGTATTTT
-,-,TRBJ1-1,TRBV7-9,CASSLGAGTEAFF,TGTGCCAGCAGCTTAGGGGCGGGGACTGAAGCTTTCTTT
TRBD1,-,TRBJ1-2,TRBV19,CASGGQGHVIAF,TGTGCCAGCGGGGGACAGGGTCATGTCATAGCCTTC
TRBD1,-,TRBJ1-3,TRBV3-1/TRBV3-2,CASSRQTGGNTIYF,TGTGCCAGCAGCCGACAGACAGGGGGGAACACCATATATTTT
-,few,TRBJ1-1,TRBV19,CASQAEAGEDEAFF,TGTGCCAGCCAAGCGGAGGCCGGCGAGGATGAAGCTTTCTTT
TRBD2,few,TRBJ2-1,TRBV10-3,CAISTSGGAYNEQFF,TGTGCCATCAGTACTAGCGGGGGGGCCTACAATGAGCAGTTCTTC
-,-,TRBJ2-7,TRBV28,CASSLRGFGYEQYF,TGTGCCAGCAGTTTAAGGGGGTTTGGCTACGAGCAGTACTTC
TRBD1,-,TRBJ2-2,TRBV6-4,CASSDSSSGGDVGELFF,TGTGCCAGCAGTGACTCGAGCTCAGGGGGCGACGTCGGGGAGCTGTTTTTT
-,-,TRBJ1-2,TRBV28,CASSSTVIGGYTF,TGTGCCAGCAGTTCGACAGTCATAGGAGGCTACACCTTC
TRBD1,-,TRBJ1-5,TRBV27,CASSTRQGSNQPQHF,TGTGCCAGCAGTACGCGACAGGGGAGCAATCAGCCCCAGCATTTT
-,-,TRBJ2-3,TRBV7-8,CASSLAPGTHEGDTQYF,TGTGCCAGCAGCTTAGCCCCGGGGACTCACGAGGGAGATACGCAGTATTTT
TRBD1,-,TRBJ1-5,TRBV7-9,CASSLEGAWGNQPQHF,TGTGCCAGCAGCTTAGAGGGGGCTTGGGGCAATCAGCCCCAGCATTTT
TRBD1,-,TRBJ2-7,TRBV24-1,CATSVLGTVGYEQYF,TGTGCCACCTCCGTCTTAGGGACAGTCGGTTACGAGCAGTACTTC
TRBD2,-,TRBJ2-3,TRBV5-4,CASSFSGLAVTDTQYF,TGTGCCAGCAGTTTCAGCGGACTAGCGGTCACAGATACGCAGTATTTT
TRBD2,-,TRBJ2-1,TRBV11-2,CASSRLAGGSNEQFF,TGTGCCAGCAGCAGACTAGCGGGAGGGAGCAATGAGCAGTTCTTC
TRBD2,-,TRBJ2-2,TRBV4-2,CASTLMGTTHTGELFF,TGTGCCAGCACCTTGATGGGGACTACCCACACCGGGGAGCTGTTTTTT